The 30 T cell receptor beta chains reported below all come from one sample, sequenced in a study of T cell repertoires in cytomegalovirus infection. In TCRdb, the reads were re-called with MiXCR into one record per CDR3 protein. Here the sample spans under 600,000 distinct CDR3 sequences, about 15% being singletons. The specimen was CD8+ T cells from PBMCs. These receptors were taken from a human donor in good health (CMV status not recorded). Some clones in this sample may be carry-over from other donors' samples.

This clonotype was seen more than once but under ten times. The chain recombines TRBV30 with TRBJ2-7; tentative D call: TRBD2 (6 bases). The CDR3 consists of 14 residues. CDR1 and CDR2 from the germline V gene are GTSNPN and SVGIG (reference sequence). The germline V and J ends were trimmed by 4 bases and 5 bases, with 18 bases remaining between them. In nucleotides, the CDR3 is TGTGCCTGGACCTTGATCGGCGGGAATGACGAGCAGTACTTC. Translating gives CAWTLIGGNDEQYF. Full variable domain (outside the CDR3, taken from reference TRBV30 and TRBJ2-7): SQTIHQWPATLVQPVGSPLSLECTVEGTSNPNLYWYRQAAGRGLQLLFYSVGIGQISSEVPQNLSASRPQDRQFILSSKKLLLSDSGFYLCAWTLIGGNDEQYFGPGTRLTVT.

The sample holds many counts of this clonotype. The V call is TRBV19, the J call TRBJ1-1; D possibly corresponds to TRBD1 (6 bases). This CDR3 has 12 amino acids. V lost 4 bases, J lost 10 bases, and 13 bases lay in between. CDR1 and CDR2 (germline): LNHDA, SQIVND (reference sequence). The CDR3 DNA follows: TGTGCCAGTAGTACGAGGGGGTTTGGAGCTTTCTTT. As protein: CASSTRGFGAFF. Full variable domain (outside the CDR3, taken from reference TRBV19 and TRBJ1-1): DGGITQSPKYLFRKEGQNVTLSCEQNLNHDAMYWYRQDPGQGLRLIYYSQIVNDFQKGDIAEGYSVSREKKESFPLTVTSAQKNPTAFYLCASSTRGFGAFFGQGTRLTVV.

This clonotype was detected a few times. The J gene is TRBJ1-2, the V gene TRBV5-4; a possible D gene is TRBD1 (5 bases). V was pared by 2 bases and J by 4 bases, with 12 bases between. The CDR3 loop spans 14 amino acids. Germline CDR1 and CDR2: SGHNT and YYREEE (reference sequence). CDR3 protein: CASSFRGAAYGYTF. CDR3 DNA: TGTGCCAGCAGCTTTAGGGGTGCTGCCTATGGCTACACCTTC.

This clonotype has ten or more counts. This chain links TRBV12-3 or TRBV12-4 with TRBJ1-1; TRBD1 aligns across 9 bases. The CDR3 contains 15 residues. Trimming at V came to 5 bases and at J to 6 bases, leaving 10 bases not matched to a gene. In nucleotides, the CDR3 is TGTGCCAGCAGTCCTTCTCGACAGGGGGGCCCTGAAGCTTTCTTT. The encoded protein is CASSPSRQGGPEAFF.

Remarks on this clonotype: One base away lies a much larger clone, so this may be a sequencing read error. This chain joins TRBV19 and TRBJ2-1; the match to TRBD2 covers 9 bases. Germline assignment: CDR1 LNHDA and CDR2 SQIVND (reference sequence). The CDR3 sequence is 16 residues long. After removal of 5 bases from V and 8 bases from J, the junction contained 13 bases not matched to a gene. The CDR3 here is CASSPRLAVAGDEQFF. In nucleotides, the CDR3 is TGTGCCAGTAGTCCCCGACTAGCGGTAGCCGGCGATGAGCAGTTCTTC. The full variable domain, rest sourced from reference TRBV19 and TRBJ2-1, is DGGITQSPKYLFRKEGQNVTLSCEQNLNHDAMYWYRQDPGQGLRLIYYSQIVNDFQKGDIAEGYSVSREKKESFPLTVTSAQKNPTAFYLCASSPRLAVAGDEQFFGPGTRLTVL.

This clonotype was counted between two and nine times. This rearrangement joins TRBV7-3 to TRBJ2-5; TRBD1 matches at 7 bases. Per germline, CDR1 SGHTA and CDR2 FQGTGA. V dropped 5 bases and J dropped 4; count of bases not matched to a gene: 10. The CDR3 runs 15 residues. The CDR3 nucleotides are TGTGCCAGCAGCCTAAGAGCGGACAGGAGAGAGACCCAGTACTTC. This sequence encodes CASSLRADRRETQYF. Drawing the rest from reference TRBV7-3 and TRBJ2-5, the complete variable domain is GAGVSQTPSNKVTEKGKYVELRCDPISGHTALYWYRQSLGQGPEFLIYFQGTGAADDSGLPNDRFFAVRPEGSVSTLKIQRTERGDSAVYLCASSLRADRRETQYFGPGTRLLVL.

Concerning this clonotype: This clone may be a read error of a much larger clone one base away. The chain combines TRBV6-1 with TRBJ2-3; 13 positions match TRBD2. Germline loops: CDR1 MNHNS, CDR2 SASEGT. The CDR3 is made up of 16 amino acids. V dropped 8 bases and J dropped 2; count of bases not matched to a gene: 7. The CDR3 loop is CASGAGTSGTTDTQYF. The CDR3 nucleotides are TGTGCCAGCGGTGCCGGGACTAGCGGGACCACAGATACGCAGTATTTT.

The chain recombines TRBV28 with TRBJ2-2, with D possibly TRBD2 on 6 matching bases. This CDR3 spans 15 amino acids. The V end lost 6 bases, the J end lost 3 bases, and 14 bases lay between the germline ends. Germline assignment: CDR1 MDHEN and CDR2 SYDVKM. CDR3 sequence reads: CASRRVAEYTGELFF. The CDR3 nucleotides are TGTGCCAGCAGGCGGGTAGCGGAATACACCGGGGAGCTGTTTTTT. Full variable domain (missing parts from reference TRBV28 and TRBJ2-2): DVKVTQSSRYLVKRTGEKVFLECVQDMDHENMFWYRQDPGLGLRLIYFSYDVKMKEKGDIPEGYSVSREKKERFSLILESASTNQTSMYLCASRRVAEYTGELFFGEGSRLTVL.

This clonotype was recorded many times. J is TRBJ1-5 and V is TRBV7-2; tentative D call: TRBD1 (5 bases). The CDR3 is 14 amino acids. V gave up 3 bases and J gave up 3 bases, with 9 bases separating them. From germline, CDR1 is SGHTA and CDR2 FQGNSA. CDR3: CASSLKGYNQPQHF. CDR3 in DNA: TGTGCCAGCAGCTTGAAGGGGTACAATCAGCCCCAGCATTTT. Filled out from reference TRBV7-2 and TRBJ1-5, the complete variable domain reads GAGVSQSPSNKVTEKGKDVELRCDPISGHTALYWYRQSLGQGLEFLIYFQGNSAPDKSGLPSDRFSAERTGGSVSTLTIQRTQQEDSAVYLCASSLKGYNQPQHFGDGTRLSIL.

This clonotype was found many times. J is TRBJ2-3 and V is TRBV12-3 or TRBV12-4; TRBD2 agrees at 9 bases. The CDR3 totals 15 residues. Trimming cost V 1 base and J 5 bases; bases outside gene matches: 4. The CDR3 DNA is TGTGCCAGCAGTTTAGTTAGCGGGGGCCTAGATACGCAGTATTTT. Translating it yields CASSLVSGGLDTQYF.

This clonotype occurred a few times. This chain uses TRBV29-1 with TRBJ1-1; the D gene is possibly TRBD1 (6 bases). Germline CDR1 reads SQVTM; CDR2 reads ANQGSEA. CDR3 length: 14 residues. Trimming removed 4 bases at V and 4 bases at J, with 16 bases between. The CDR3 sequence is CSVGGGASSTEAFF. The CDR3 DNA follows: TGCAGCGTTGGGGGGGGGGCCTCTTCCACTGAAGCTTTCTTT. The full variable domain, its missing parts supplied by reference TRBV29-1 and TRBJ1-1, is SAVISQKPSRDICQRGTSLTIQCQVDSQVTMMFWYRQQPGQSLTLIATANQGSEATYESGFVIDKFPISRPNLTFSTLTVSNMSPEDSSIYLCSVGGGASSTEAFFGQGTRLTVV.

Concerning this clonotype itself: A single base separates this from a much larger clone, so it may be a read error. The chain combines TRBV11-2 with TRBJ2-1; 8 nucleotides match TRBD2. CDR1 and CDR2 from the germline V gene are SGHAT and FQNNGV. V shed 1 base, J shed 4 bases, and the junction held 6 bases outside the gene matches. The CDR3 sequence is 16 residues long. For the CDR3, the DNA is TGTGCCAGCAGCTTAGGGGGCGGGGGGCGTTACAATGAGCAGTTCTTC. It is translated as CASSLGGGGRYNEQFF.

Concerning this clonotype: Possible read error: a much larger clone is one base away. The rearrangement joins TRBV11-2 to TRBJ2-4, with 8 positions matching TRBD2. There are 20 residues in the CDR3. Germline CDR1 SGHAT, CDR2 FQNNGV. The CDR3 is CASSPIPGGSGALAKNFQYF. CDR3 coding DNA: TGTGCCAGCAGCCCCATCCCGGGAGGTAGCGGGGCCCTAGCCAAAAACTTTCAGTACTTC. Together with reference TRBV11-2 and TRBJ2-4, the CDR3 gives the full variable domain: EAGVAQSPRYKIIEKRQSVAFWCNPISGHATLYWYQQILGQGPKLLIQFQNNGVVDDSQLPKDRFSAERLKGVDSTLKIQPAKLEDSAVYLCASSPIPGGSGALAKNFQYFGAGTRLSVL.

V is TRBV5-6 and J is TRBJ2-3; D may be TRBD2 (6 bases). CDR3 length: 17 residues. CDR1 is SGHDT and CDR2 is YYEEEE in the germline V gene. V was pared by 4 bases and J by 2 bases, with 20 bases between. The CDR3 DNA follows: TGTGCCAGCAGCAGAAGGGGACTGTCGGATTACACAGATACGCAGTATTTT. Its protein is CASSRRGLSDYTDTQYF.

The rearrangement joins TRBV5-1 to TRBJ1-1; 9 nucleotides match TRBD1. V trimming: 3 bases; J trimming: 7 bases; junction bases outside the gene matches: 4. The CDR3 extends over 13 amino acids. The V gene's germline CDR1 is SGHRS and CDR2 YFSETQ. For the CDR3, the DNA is TGCGCCAGCAGCTCGGACAGGGGCTATGAAGCTTTCTTT. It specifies CASSSDRGYEAFF.

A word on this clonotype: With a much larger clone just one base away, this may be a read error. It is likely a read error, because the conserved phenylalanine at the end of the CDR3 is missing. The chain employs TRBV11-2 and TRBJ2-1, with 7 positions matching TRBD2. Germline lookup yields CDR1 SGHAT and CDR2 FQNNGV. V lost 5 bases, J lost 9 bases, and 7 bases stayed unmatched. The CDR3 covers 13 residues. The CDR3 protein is CASSRGLGVEQFL. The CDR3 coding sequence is TGTGCCAGCAGCCGCGGACTAGGGGTTGAGCAGTTCTTA.

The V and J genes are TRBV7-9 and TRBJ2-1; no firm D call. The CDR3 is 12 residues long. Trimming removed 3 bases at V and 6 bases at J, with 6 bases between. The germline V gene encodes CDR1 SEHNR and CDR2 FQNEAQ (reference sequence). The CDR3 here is CASSFQVNEQFF. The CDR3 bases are TGTGCCAGCAGCTTCCAGGTCAATGAGCAGTTCTTC.

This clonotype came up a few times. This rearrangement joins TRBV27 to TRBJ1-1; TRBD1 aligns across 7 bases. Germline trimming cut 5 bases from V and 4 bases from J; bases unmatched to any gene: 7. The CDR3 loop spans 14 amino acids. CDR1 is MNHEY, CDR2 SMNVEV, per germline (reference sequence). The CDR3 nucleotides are TGTGCCAGCAGTCCTATCCACAGGGGCACTGAAGCTTTCTTT. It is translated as CASSPIHRGTEAFF.

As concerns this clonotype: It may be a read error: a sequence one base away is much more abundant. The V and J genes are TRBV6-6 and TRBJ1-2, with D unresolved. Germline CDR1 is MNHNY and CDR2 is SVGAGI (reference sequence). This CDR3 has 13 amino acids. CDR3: CASSYVPRYGSTF. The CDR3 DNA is TGTGCCAGCAGTTATGTGCCCCGGTATGGCTCCACCTTC.

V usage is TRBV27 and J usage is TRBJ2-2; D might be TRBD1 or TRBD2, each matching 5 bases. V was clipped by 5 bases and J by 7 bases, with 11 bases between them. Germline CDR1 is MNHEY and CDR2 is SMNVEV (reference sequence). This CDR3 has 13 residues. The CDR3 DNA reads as TGTGCCAGCAGTGAGGGGTTTGGCGGGGAGCTGTTTTTT. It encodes CASSEGFGGELFF.

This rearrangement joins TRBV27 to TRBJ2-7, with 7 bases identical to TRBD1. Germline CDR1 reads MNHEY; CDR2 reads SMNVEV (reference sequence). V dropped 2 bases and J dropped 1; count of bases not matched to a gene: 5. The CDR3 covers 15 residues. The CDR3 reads CASSLRGHRSYEQYF. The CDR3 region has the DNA TGTGCCAGCAGTTTAAGGGGGCATCGGTCCTACGAGCAGTACTTC.

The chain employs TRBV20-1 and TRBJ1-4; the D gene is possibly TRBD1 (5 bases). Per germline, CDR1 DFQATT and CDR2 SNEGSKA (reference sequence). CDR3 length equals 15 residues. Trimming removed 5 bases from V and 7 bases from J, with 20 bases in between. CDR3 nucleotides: TGCAGTGCTCGCCCGCGAGAGGGGCGAGGTGAAAAACTGTTTTTT. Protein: CSARPREGRGEKLFF.

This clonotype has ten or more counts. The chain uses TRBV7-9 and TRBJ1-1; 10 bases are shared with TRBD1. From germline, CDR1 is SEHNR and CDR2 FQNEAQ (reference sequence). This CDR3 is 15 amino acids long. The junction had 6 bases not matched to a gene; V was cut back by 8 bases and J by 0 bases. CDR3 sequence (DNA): TGTGCCAGCGGGGGGACAGGGGTTATGAACACTGAAGCTTTCTTT. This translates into CASGGTGVMNTEAFF.

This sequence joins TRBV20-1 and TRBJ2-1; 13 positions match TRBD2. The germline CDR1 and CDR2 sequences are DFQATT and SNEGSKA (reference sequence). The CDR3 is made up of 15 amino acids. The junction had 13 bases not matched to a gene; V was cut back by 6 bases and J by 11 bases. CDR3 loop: CSASRTSGSLGKQFF. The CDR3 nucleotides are TGCAGTGCCAGCCGGACTAGCGGGAGTCTCGGTAAGCAGTTCTTC.

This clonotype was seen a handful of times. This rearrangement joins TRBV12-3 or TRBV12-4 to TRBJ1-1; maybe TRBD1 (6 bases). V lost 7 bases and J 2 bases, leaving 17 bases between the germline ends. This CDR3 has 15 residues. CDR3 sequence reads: CASTPGGGLNTEAFF. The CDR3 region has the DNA TGTGCCAGCACCCCGGGGGGGGGCCTTAACACTGAAGCTTTCTTT.

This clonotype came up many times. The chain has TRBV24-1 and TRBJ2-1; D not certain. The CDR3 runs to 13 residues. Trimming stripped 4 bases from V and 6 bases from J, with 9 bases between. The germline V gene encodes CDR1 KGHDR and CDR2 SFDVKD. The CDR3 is CATSDPRSNEQFF. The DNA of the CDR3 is TGTGCCACCAGTGACCCCAGGAGCAATGAGCAGTTCTTC.

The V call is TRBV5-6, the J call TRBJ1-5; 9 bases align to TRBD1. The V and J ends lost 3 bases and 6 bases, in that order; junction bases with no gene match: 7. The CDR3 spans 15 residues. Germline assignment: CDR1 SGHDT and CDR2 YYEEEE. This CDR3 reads CASSSWGTGSQPQHF. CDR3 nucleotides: TGTGCCAGCAGCTCCTGGGGGACAGGGAGTCAGCCCCAGCATTTT.

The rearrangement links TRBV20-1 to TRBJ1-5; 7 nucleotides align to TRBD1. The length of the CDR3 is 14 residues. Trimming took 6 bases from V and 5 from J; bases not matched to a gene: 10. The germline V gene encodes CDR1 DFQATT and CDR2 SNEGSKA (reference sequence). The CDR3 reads CSAPDRDGDQPQHF. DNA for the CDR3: TGCAGTGCACCCGACAGGGACGGGGATCAGCCCCAGCATTTT.

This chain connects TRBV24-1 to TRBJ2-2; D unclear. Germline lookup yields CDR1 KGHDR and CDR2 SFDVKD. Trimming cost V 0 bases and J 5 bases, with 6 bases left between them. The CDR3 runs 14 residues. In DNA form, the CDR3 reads TGTGCCACCAGTGATTTGACCGGGACCGGGGAGCTGTTTTTT. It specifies CATSDLTGTGELFF.

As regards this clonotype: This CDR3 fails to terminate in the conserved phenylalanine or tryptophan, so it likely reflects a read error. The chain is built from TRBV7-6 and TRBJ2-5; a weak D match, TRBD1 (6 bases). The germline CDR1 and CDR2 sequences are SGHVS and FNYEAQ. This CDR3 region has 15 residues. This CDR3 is CASSFGQFNAETQYL. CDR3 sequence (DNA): TGTGCTAGCAGCTTTGGACAGTTTAATGCAGAGACCCAGTACTTA.